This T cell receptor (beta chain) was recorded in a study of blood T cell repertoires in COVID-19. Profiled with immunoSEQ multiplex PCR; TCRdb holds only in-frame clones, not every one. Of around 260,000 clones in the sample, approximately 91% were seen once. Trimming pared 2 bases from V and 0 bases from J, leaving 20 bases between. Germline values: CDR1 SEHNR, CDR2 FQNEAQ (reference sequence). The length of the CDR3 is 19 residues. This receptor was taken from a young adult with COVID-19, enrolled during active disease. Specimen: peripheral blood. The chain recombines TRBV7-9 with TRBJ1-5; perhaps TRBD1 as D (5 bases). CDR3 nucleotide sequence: TGTGCCAGCAGCTTAATCGAGAAACCGGGGCGGGATAGCAATCAGCCCCAGCATTTT. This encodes CASSLIEKPGRDSNQPQHF.